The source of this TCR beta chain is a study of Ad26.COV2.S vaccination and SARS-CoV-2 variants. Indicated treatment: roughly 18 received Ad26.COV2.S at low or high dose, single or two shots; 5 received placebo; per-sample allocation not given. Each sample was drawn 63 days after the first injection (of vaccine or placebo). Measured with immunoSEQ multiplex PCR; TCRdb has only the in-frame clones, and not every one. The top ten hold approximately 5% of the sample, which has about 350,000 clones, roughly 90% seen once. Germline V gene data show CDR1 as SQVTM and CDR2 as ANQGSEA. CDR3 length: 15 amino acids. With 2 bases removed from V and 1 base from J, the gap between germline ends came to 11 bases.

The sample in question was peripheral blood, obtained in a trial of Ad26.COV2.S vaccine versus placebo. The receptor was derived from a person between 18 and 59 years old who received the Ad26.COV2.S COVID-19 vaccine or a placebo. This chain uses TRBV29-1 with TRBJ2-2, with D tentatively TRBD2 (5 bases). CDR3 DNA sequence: TGCAGCGTTGAAACGGGGAATAGGAACACCGGGGAGCTGTTTTTT. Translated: CSVETGNRNTGELFF.